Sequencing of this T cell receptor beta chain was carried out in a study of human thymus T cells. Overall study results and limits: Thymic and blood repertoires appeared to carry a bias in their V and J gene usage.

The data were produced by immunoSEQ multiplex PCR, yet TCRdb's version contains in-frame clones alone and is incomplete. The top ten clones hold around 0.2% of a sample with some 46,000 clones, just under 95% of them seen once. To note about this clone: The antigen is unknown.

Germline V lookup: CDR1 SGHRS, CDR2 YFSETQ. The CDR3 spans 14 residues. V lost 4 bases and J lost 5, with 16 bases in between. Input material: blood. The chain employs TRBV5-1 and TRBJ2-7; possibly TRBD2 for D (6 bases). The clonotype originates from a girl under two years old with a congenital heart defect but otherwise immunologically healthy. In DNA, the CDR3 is TGCGCCAGCAGCGGATCTAGCGCGGTCCACGAGCAGTACTTC. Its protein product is CASSGSSAVHEQYF.